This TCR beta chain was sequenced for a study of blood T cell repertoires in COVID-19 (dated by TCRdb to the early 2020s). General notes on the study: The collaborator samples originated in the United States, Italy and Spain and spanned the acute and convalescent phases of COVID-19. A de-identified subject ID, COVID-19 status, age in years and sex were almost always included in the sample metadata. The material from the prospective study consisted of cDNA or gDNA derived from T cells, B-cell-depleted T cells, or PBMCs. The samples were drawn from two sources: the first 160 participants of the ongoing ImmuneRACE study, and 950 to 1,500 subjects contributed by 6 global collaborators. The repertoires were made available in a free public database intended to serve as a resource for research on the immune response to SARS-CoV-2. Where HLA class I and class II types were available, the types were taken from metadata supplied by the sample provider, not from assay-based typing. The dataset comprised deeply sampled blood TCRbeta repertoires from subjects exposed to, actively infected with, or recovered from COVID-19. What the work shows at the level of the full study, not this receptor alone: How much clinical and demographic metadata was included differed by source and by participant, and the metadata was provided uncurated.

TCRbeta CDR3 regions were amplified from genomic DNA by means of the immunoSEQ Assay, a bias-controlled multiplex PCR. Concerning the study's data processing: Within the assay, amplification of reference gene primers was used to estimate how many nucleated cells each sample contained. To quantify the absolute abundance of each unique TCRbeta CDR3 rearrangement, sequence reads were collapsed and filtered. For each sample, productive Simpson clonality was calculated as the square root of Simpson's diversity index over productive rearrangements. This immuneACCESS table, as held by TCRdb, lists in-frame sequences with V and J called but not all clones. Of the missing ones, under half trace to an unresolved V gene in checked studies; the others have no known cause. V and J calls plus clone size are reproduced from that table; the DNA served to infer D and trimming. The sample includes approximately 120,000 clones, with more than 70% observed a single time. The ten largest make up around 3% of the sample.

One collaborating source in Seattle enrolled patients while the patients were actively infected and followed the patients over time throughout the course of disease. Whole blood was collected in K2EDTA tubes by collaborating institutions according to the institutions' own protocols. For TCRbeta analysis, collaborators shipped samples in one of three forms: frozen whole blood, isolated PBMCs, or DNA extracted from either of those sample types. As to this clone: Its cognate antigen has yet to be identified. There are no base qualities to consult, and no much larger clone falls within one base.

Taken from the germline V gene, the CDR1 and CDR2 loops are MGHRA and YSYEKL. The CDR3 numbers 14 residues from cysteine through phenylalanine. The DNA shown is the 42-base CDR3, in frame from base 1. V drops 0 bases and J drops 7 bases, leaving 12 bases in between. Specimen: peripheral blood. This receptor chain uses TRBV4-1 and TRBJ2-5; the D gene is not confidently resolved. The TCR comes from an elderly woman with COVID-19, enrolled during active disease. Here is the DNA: TGCGCCAGCAGCCAAGAGTCGGTTTCGGGGACCCAGTACTTC. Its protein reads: CASSQESVSGTQYF.